One sample yielded the 26 T cell receptor beta chains listed below, sequenced in a study of cytomegalovirus exposure and HLA in healthy donors (dated by TCRdb to the late 2010s). The library was produced with the immunoSEQ multiplex PCR assay. A mixture of 60 forward primers for TCR Vbeta segments and 13 reverse primers for TCR Jbeta segments was used in the multiplex PCR. As stored in TCRdb, this immuneACCESS dataset retains in-frame rearrangements with V and J assigned. A fraction of the clones does not appear; measured against another copy, unresolved V genes explain less than half of the discrepancy, and the remainder lacks a known reason. This sample gives some 150,000 clones in total; around three quarters of them show up just once. The top ten clonotypes cover roughly 4% of the sample. The sequenced sample consisted of PBMCs. All receptors derive from a woman in her 40s in good health and CMV-seronegative.

The rearrangement links TRBV6-5 to TRBJ2-1, with 7 bases aligning to TRBD2. Trimming cost V 11 bases and J 1 base; bases outside gene matches: 11. The CDR3 covers 15 residues. The germline gives CDR1 MNHEY, CDR2 SVGAGI. The DNA for the CDR3 is TGTGCCGCTGGTGGCGGGAGCCCATCCTACAATGAGCAGTTCTTC. Translated: CAAGGGSPSYNEQFF.

This chain links TRBV6-1 with TRBJ1-2; no clear D gene. V was shortened by 3 bases and J by 3 bases, with 11 bases between the two germline ends. CDR3 length equals 14 residues. Germline CDR1 and CDR2: MNHNS and SASEGT. In DNA, the CDR3 is TGTGCCAGCAGTGAGTCCATCGGAGACTATGGCTACACCTTC. It is translated as CASSESIGDYGYTF.

The chain uses TRBV5-1 and TRBJ2-3, with 10 bases lining up with TRBD1. The CDR3 runs 16 residues. V gave up 7 bases and J gave up 3 bases; unmatched junction bases: 11. CDR1 and CDR2 from the germline V gene are SGHRS and YFSETQ. The CDR3 DNA is TGCGCCAGCTCTCCGGGGGACAGGGGAGGAACAGATACGCAGTATTTT. Amino acid sequence: CASSPGDRGGTDTQYF.

The V call is TRBV12-5, the J call TRBJ2-7, with TRBD2 identical over 7 bases. Per germline, CDR1 LGHNT and CDR2 FRNRAP. With V trimmed by 2 bases and J by 2 bases, 3 bases remained unmatched. This CDR3 is 14 amino acids long. Here the CDR3 DNA reads TGTGCTAGTGGTTTGCGGGCGGGGGCCTACGAGCAGTACTTC. Protein product: CASGLRAGAYEQYF.

The V and J genes are TRBV27 and TRBJ1-2; a possible D gene is TRBD1 (5 bases). The CDR3 spans 16 residues. Per germline, CDR1 MNHEY and CDR2 SMNVEV (reference sequence). Trimming took 6 bases from V and 0 from J, leaving 17 bases between them. The CDR3 DNA reads as TGTGCCAGCAGCCCCCAGGGCCAGTGGACTAACTATGGCTACACCTTC. Its translation is CASSPQGQWTNYGYTF.

The chain combines TRBV6-1 with TRBJ1-2, with no clear D. Trimming stripped 2 bases from V and 4 bases from J, with 11 bases between. There are 14 residues in the CDR3. Germline values: CDR1 MNHNS, CDR2 SASEGT. The CDR3 DNA reads as TGTGCCAGCAGTGAATATGGGCTGGGCTATGGCTACACCTTC. It is translated as CASSEYGLGYGYTF.

The chain couples TRBV7-9 to TRBJ1-4, with TRBD1 matching over 10 bases. V dropped 3 bases and J dropped 8; count of bases not matched to a gene: 3. Germline lookup yields CDR1 SEHNR and CDR2 FQNEAQ (reference sequence). The CDR3 has 14 residues. The CDR3 reads CASSLGQGKEKLFF. The CDR3 DNA sequence: TGTGCCAGCAGCTTGGGACAGGGGAAAGAAAAACTGTTTTTT.

This chain joins TRBV5-6 and TRBJ2-7; D possibly corresponds to TRBD1 (5 bases). V lost 6 bases to trimming and J lost 2 bases, with 15 bases between them. CDR1 is SGHDT, CDR2 YYEEEE, per germline. This CDR3 has 14 residues. CDR3 bases: TGTGCCAGCACCCGTCTGGACACCGCCTACGAGCAGTACTTC. Amino acids: CASTRLDTAYEQYF.

This clone was recorded a few times. A read error may account for a junction end that differs from germline. The chain combines TRBV7-7 with TRBJ2-1; 14 nucleotides agree with TRBD2. The CDR3 length is 16 residues. The germline V gene has CDR1 SSHAT and CDR2 FNYEAQ (reference sequence). DNA for the CDR3: TGTGCTAGCAGCTCCCAGACTAGCGGGAGGGACAATGAGCAGTTCTTC. This sequence encodes CASSSQTSGRDNEQFF.

This chain links TRBV7-9 with TRBJ1-5, with 9 nucleotides matching TRBD1. V lost 1 base and J lost 1; bases outside the gene matches: 2. CDR3 length: 16 amino acids. Germline loops: CDR1 SEHNR, CDR2 FQNEAQ (reference sequence). The CDR3 loop is CASSLGGQGSNQPQHF. CDR3 bases: TGTGCCAGCAGCTTAGGGGGACAGGGAAGCAATCAGCCCCAGCATTTT.

The rearrangement uses TRBV18 and TRBJ1-3; unclear D gene. V shed 3 bases and J shed 8 bases, with 11 bases lying between them. Germline loops: CDR1 KGHSH, CDR2 LQKENI. CDR3 length: 13 amino acids. The CDR3 DNA reads as TGTGCCAGCTCACCTCGGGAATTGGACACCATATATTTT. This encodes CASSPRELDTIYF. The variable domain in full, with the rest retrieved from reference TRBV18 and TRBJ1-3, is NAGVMQNPRHLVRRRGQEARLRCSPMKGHSHVYWYRQLPEEGLKFMVYLQKENIIDESGMPKERFSAEFPKEGPSILRIQQVVRGDSAAYFCASSPRELDTIYFGEGSWLTVV.

V usage is TRBV6-1 and J usage is TRBJ1-2, with D possibly matching TRBD1 (6 bases). Germline CDR1 reads MNHNS; CDR2 reads SASEGT. V lost 9 bases and J lost 4, with 15 bases in between. The CDR3 contains 13 residues. This CDR3 reads CASRGGVGYGYTF. Here the CDR3 DNA reads TGTGCCAGTCGAGGGGGTGTTGGCTATGGCTACACCTTC.

The chain is built from TRBV10-2 and TRBJ1-2; D is unresolved. The CDR3 runs 15 residues. V gave up 3 bases and J gave up 0 bases, with 11 bases separating them. Germline CDR1 and CDR2: WSHSY and SAAADI. The CDR3 DNA reads TGCGCCAGCAGTGATCCGCCCGACTCTAACTATGGCTACACCTTC. Amino acid sequence: CASSDPPDSNYGYTF.

The rearrangement uses TRBV12-2 and TRBJ1-2. TRBV12-2 is described as a pseudogene. This CDR3 region has 15 residues. The CDR3 coding sequence is TGTGCAAGTCGCCCCGCGCGAGGTAGAGAAAATGGCTACACCTTC. Its protein is CASRPARGRENGYTF.

The chain is built from TRBV19 and TRBJ1-1; possible D gene TRBD1, 6 bases. The CDR3 sequence is 13 residues long. The germline V and J ends were trimmed by 6 bases and 1 base, with 9 bases remaining between them. The V gene's germline CDR1 is LNHDA and CDR2 SQIVND (reference sequence). The DNA of the CDR3 is TGTGCCAGTAGCGTACAGGGGAACACTGAAGCTTTCTTT. Translated: CASSVQGNTEAFF.

This clone showed up just a few times. CDR3 amino acids: CASSSPGGRPQHF. CDR3 bases: TGTGCCAGCAGTTCCCCCGGAGGTCGGCCCCAGCATTTT. The V call is TRBV6-5, the J call TRBJ1-5; D uncertain. The CDR3 consists of 13 residues. Trimming removed 4 bases at V and 9 bases at J, with 13 bases between. Germline loops: CDR1 MNHEY, CDR2 SVGAGI.

The chain joins TRBV6-6 to TRBJ1-2; D call uncertain. The V end lost 5 bases, the J end lost 4 bases, and 2 bases lay between the germline ends. CDR1 and CDR2 (germline): MNHNY, SVGAGI (reference sequence). The length of the CDR3 is 10 residues. The CDR3 bases are TGTGCCAGCAGTCTCTATGGCTACACCTTC. Translating it yields CASSLYGYTF.

This rearrangement joins TRBV4-1 to TRBJ1-2; 7 nucleotides line up with TRBD1. Germline V gene data show CDR1 as MGHRA and CDR2 as YSYEKL. The CDR3 sequence is 15 residues long. J lost 3 bases, V lost 2 bases, and 6 bases had no gene match. Here the CDR3 DNA reads TGCGCCAGCAGCCAACCTTCCAGGGGGTACTATGGCTACACCTTC. Translated: CASSQPSRGYYGYTF.

This clone was counted only a few times. The chain carries TRBV4-1 and TRBJ2-3; 7 bases are shared with TRBD2. The length of the CDR3 is 14 residues. The J segment lost 2 bases and the V segment lost 4 bases, leaving 3 bases of the junction unmatched. The germline V gene has CDR1 MGHRA and CDR2 YSYEKL. The DNA of the CDR3 is TGCGCCAGCAGCCGTGGGGGGGTCACAGATACGCAGTATTTT. It encodes CASSRGGVTDTQYF.

J is TRBJ1-1 and V is TRBV19; the D is unclear. CDR1 LNHDA and CDR2 SQIVND come from the germline V gene (reference sequence). The CDR3 contains 14 residues. V lost 3 bases to trimming and J lost 1 base, with 9 bases between them. In DNA form, the CDR3 reads TGTGCCAGTAGTATGCAGCCGGGGAACACTGAAGCTTTCTTT. Its protein product is CASSMQPGNTEAFF.

The chain links TRBV19 to TRBJ1-5; 10 bases match TRBD1. The CDR3 is made up of 15 amino acids. V lost 6 bases to trimming and J lost 4 bases; unmatched junction nucleotides: 6. Germline V gives CDR1 LNHDA, CDR2 SQIVND (reference sequence). CDR3 loop: CASRSDRGLNQPQHF. The CDR3 DNA reads TGTGCCAGTAGAAGTGACAGGGGGCTAAATCAGCCCCAGCATTTT.

The chain has TRBV7-9 and TRBJ2-7, with 8 nucleotides matching TRBD1. Germline V lookup: CDR1 SEHNR, CDR2 FQNEAQ (reference sequence). With 3 bases clipped from V and 4 bases from J, the junction kept 5 bases outside the gene matches. The CDR3 spans 14 residues. The CDR3 sequence is CASSLLGQEYEQYF. CDR3 coding DNA: TGTGCCAGCAGCTTGTTGGGACAGGAATACGAGCAGTACTTC.

The chain has TRBV9 and TRBJ2-4, with TRBD2 identical over 14 bases. V lost 0 bases to trimming and J lost 0 bases; unmatched junction nucleotides: 5. Per the germline V gene, CDR1 is SGDLS and CDR2 is YYNGEE. The CDR3 contains 19 residues. CDR3 sequence reads: CASSVGLAGGGLAKNIQYF. DNA of the CDR3: TGTGCCAGCAGCGTAGGACTAGCGGGAGGGGGGCTAGCCAAAAACATTCAGTACTTC.

This clone appeared a few times. The gene calls are TRBV6-6 and TRBJ2-7; D is possibly TRBD1 (5 bases). Trimming shortened V by 7 bases and J by 7 bases, and 20 bases separated the two germline ends. The germline gives CDR1 MNHNY, CDR2 SVGAGI (reference sequence). CDR3 size: 14 residues. The CDR3 bases are TGTGCCAGCAACGCTCGGGCCCCTGCAGGGGAGCAGTACTTC. The encoded protein is CASNARAPAGEQYF.

This rearrangement joins TRBV7-2 to TRBJ2-7, with unresolved D. The ends were cut back, 1 base at V and 4 bases at J, with 8 bases in the middle. The CDR3 has 13 amino acids. Germline V gives CDR1 SGHTA, CDR2 FQGNSA. Here the CDR3 DNA reads TGTGCCAGCAGCTTAGATCACGGGTACGAGCAGTACTTC. As protein: CASSLDHGYEQYF.

This chain connects TRBV27 to TRBJ2-7; 8 bases map to TRBD2. This CDR3 spans 14 amino acids. The germline V gene encodes CDR1 MNHEY and CDR2 SMNVEV (reference sequence). V was clipped by 6 bases and J by 6 bases; unmatched bases: 10. CDR3 in DNA: TGTGCCAGCAGGGGTGATCGACTAGCGTTCGAGCAGTACTTC. Its protein is CASRGDRLAFEQYF.